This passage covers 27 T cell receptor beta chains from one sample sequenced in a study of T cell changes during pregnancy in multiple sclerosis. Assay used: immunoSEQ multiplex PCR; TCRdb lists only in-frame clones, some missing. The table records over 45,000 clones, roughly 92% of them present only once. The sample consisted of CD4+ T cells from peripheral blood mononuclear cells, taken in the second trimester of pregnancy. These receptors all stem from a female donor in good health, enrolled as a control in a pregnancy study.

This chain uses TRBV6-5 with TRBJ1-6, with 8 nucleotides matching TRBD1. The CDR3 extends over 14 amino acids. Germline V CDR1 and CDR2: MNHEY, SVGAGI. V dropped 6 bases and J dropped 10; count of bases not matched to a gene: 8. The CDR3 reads CASRQGQGGSPLHF. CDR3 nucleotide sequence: TGTGCCAGCAGACAAGGACAGGGAGGCTCACCCCTCCACTTT.

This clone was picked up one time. The CDR3 DNA sequence: TGTGCCAGCAGCACAGGGGTCTTGGAAAAACTGTTTTTT. Protein product: CASSTGVLEKLFF. V gene TRBV6-5 combines with J gene TRBJ1-4, with TRBD1 matching over 7 bases. Germline assignment: CDR1 MNHEY and CDR2 SVGAGI. The ends lost 6 bases at V and 8 bases at J; junction bases unmatched: 6. CDR3 length equals 13 residues.

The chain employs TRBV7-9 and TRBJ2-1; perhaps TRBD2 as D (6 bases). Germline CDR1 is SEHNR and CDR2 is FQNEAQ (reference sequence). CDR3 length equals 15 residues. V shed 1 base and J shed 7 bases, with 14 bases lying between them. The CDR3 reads CASSLGGGMKNEQFF. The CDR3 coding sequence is TGTGCCAGCAGCTTAGGCGGCGGGATGAAGAATGAGCAGTTCTTC.

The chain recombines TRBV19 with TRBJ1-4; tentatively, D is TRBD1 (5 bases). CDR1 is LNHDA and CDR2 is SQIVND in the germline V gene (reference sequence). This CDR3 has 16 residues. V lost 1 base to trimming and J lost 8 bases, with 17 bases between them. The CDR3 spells CASSIARQGFLEKLFF. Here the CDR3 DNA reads TGTGCCAGTAGTATAGCTCGTCAGGGCTTTTTGGAAAAACTGTTTTTT.

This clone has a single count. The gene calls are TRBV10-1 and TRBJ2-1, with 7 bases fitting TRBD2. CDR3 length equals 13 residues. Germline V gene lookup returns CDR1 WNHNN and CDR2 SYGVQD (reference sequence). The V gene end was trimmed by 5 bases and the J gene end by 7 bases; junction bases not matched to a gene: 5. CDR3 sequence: CASSRGGGNEQFF. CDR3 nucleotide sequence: TGCGCCAGCAGTCGTGGGGGGGGGAATGAGCAGTTCTTC.

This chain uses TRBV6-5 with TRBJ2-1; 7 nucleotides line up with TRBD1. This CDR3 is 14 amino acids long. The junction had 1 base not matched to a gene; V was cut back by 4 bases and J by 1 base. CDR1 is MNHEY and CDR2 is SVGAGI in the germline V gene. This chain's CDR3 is CASSSTGSYNEQFF. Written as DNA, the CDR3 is TGTGCCAGCAGTTCGACAGGGTCCTACAATGAGCAGTTCTTC.

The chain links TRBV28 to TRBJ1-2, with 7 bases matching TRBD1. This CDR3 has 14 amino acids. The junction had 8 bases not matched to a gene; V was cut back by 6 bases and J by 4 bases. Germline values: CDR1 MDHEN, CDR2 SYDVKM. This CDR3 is CASSPTSGGYGYTF. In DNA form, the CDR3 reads TGTGCCAGCAGCCCTACCTCAGGGGGCTATGGCTACACCTTC.

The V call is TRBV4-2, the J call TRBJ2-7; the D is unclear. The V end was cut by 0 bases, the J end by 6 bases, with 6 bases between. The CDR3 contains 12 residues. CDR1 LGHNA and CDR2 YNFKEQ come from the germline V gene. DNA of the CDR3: TGTGCCAGCAGCCAAGATTACGGCGAGCAGTACTTC. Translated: CASSQDYGEQYF.

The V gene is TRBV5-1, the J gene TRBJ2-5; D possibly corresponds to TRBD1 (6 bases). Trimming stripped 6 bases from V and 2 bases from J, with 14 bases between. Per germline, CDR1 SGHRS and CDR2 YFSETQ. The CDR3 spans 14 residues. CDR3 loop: CASTQAGQQETQYF. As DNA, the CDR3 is TGCGCCAGCACCCAGGCCGGACAGCAAGAGACCCAGTACTTC.

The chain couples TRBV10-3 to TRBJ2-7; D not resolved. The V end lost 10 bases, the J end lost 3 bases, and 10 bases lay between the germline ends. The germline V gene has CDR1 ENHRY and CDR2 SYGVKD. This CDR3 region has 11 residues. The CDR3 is CASRSYYEQYF. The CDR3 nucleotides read TGTGCCAGCAGGAGTTACTACGAGCAGTACTTC.

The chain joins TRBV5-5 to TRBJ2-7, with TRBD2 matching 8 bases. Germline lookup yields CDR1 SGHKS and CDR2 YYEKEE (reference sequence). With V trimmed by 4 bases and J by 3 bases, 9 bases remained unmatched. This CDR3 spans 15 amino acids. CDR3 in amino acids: CASSLTSGKGYEQYF. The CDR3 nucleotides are TGTGCCAGCAGCCTTACTAGCGGCAAAGGCTACGAGCAGTACTTC.

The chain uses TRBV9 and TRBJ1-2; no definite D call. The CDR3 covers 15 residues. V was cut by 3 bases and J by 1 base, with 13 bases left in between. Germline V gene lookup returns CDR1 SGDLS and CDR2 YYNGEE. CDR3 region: CASSAGRESNYGYTF. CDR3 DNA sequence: TGTGCCAGCAGCGCAGGCAGAGAAAGTAACTATGGCTACACCTTC.

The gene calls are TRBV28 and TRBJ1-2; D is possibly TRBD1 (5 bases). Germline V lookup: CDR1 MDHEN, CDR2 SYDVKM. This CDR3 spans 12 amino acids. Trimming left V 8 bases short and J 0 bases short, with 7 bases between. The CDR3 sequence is CASRGSNYGYTF. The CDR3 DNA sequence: TGTGCCAGCCGGGGGTCTAACTATGGCTACACCTTC.

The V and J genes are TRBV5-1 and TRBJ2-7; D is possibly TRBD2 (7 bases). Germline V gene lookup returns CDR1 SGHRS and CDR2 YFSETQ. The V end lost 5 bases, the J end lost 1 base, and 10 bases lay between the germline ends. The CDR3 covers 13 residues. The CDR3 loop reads CASSEGGSYEQYF. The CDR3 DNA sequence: TGCGCCAGCAGTGAGGGGGGGTCCTACGAGCAGTACTTC.

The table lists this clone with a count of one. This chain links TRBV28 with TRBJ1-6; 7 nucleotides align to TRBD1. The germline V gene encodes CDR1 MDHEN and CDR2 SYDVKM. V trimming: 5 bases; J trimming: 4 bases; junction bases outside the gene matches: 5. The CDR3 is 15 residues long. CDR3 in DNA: TGTGCCAGCAGTCCTCCGGGACAGTATAATTCACCCCTCCACTTT. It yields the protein CASSPPGQYNSPLHF.

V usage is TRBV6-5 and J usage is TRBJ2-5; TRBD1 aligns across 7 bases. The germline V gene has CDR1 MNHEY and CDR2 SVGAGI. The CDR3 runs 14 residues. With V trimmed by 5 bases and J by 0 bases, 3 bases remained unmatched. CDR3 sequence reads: CASSRDRDQETQYF. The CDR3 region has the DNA TGTGCCAGCAGTAGAGACAGGGACCAAGAGACCCAGTACTTC.

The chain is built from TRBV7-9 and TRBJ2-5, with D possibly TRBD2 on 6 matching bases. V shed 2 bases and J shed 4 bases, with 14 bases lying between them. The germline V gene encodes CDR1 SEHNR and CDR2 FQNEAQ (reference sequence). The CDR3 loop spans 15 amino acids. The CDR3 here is CASSLRGGGGETQYF. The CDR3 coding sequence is TGTGCCAGCAGCTTACGTGGGGGAGGAGGAGAGACCCAGTACTTC.

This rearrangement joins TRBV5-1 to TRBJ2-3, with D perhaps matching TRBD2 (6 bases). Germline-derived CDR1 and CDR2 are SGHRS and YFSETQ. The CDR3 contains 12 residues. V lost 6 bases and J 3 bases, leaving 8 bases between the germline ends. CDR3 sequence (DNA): TGCGCCAGCAAGGCGGGAACAGATACGCAGTATTTT. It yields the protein CASKAGTDTQYF.

DNA of the CDR3: TGCGCCAGCAGCTACAACTACAATGAGCAGTTCTTC. Its protein is CASSYNYNEQFF. This sequence joins TRBV5-1 and TRBJ2-1, with D uncertain. This CDR3 has 12 residues. V lost 3 bases, J lost 3 bases, and 4 bases lay in between. Germline loops: CDR1 SGHRS, CDR2 YFSETQ.

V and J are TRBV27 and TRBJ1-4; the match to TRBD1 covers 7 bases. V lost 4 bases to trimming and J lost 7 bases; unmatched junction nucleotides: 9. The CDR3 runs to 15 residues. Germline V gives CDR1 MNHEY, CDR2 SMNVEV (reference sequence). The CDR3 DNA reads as TGTGCCAGCAGTTCGACGACAGGGTTGGGTGAAAAACTGTTTTTT. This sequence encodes CASSSTTGLGEKLFF.

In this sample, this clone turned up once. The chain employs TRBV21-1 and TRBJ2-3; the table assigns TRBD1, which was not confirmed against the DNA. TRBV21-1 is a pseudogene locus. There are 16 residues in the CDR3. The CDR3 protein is CASSKDDRMGADTQYF. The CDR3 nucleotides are TGTGCCAGCAGCAAAGATGACAGGATGGGCGCAGATACGCAGTATTTT.

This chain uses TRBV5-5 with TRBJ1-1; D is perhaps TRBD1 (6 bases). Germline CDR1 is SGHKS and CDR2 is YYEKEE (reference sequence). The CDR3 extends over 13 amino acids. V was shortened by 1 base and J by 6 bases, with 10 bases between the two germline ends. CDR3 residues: CASSLSGEAEAFF. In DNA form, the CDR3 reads TGTGCCAGCAGCTTGTCAGGGGAAGCTGAAGCTTTCTTT. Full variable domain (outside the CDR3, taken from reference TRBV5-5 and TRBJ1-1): DAGVTQSPTHLIKTRGQQVTLRCSPISGHKSVSWYQQVLGQGPQFIFQYYEKEERGRGNFPDRFSARQFPNYSSELNVNALLLGDSALYLCASSLSGEAEAFFGQGTRLTVV.

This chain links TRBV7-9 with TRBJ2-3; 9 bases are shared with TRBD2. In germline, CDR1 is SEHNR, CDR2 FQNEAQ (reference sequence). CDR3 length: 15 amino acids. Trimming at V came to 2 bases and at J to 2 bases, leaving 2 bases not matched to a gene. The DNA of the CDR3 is TGTGCCAGCAGCTTACTAGCGGGAACCACAGATACGCAGTATTTT. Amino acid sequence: CASSLLAGTTDTQYF.

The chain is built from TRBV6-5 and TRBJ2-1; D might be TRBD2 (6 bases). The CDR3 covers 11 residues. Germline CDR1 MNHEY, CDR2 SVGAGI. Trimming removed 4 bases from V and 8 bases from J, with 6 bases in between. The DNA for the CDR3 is TGTGCCAGCAGTTGGGGGGATGAGCAGTTCTTC. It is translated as CASSWGDEQFF.

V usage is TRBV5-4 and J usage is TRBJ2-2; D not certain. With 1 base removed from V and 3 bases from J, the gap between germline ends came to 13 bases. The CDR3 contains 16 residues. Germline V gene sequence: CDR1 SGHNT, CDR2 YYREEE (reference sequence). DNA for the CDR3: TGTGCCAGCAGCTTGTTGCCAGTCATGGACACCGGGGAGCTGTTTTTT. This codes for CASSLLPVMDTGELFF.

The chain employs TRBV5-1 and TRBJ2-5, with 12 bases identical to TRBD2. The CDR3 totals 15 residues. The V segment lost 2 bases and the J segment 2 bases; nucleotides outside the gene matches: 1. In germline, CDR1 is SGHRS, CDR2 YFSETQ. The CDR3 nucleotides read TGCGCCAGCAGCTTCACTAGCGGGGGGCAAGAGACCCAGTACTTC. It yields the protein CASSFTSGGQETQYF.

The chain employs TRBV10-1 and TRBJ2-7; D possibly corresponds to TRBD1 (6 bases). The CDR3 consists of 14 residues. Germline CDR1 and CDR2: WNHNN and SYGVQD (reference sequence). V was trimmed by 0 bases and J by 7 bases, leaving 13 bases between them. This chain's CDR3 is CASSESHTGFEQYF. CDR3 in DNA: TGCGCCAGCAGTGAGTCACATACAGGGTTTGAGCAGTACTTC.